A few counts support the clone carrying this T cell receptor (beta chain). Its specificity is unknown. Each CDR3 protein is one row after TCRdb ran MiXCR on the RT-PCR reads. Among fewer than 750,000 distinct CDR3 sequences listed, 14% were seen once. The sample belongs to a study of response to subunit inactivated influenza vaccine. Study-wide results and limits: Each seasonal influenza vaccination recruits few new T cells, the authors suggested.

With 6 bases removed from V and 5 bases from J, the gap between germline ends came to 13 bases. Germline V CDR1 and CDR2: MNHEY, SVGEGT. This CDR3 comprises 13 residues. The sequenced sample was PBMCs from blood, obtained less than 13 days after vaccination. The V and J genes are TRBV6-2 or TRBV6-3 and TRBJ2-5; weak D call: TRBD1 (6 bases). The receptor comes from a man aged 45-65 years who received an inactivated influenza vaccine. The CDR3 region is CASRRGHTETQYF. The CDR3 DNA reads TGTGCCAGCAGAAGGGGACACACGGAGACCCAGTACTTC.